This T cell receptor (beta chain) was retrieved from a study of blood T cell repertoires in COVID-19. Study-level background: In each case, the material was cDNA or gDNA derived from T cells, B-cell-depleted T cells, or PBMCs.

As originally analysed: Amplifying reference gene primers gave estimates of nucleated cell counts. Method: immunoSEQ multiplex PCR; TCRdb's copy keeps in-frame clones and lacks some. V, J and clone size reflect that table, while D and trimming were determined from the DNA. The table lists just over 350,000 clones, roughly 84% of them singletons, with about 2.7% in the top ten. Germline V lookup: CDR1 SGHAT, CDR2 FQNNGV. V lost 5 bases and J lost 6; bases outside the gene matches: 4. This CDR3 spans 13 amino acids. The study recruited people aged about 18 to 89 years across about two dozen US areas. Categorization into cohorts depended on clinical history that participants reported.

This chain joins TRBV11-2 and TRBJ2-1, with 7 bases lining up with TRBD2. The sequence derives from a woman aged 30 to 39 who had recovered from COVID-19. Sample: PBMCs or T cells enriched from blood (not recorded which). CDR3 nucleotide sequence: TGTGCCAGCAGCGGCAGGACTAGCAATGAGCAGTTCTTC. Translation gives CASSGRTSNEQFF.